This T cell receptor (beta chain) was recovered during a study of glioma-infiltrating T cells after dendritic cell vaccination. About the study: Patients received three intradermal dendritic cell vaccine injections at biweekly intervals.

Up to 2 ug genomic DNA was used for TCRB CDR3 amplification. Assay: immunoSEQ multiplex PCR; the TCRdb copy retains only in-frame clones and omits some. The data contain tens of thousands of clones, less than 90% of them singletons. Time point meaning: after dendritic cell vaccination, including at tumor progression/relapse. Isocitrate dehydrogenase mutation was absent in all glioblastoma patients. V lost 1 base to trimming and J lost 5 bases, with 9 bases between them. The length of the CDR3 is 14 residues. Germline V gene data show CDR1 as SGHVS and CDR2 as FNYEAQ. This chain connects TRBV7-6 to TRBJ2-1, with D perhaps matching TRBD2 (6 bases). This material consisted of blood, taken after dendritic cell vaccination. The sequence was collected from a human donor with glioblastoma. CDR3 bases: TGTGCCAGCAGCTTAGGAGCGGGTAACAATGAGCAGTTCTTC. Amino acid sequence: CASSLGAGNNEQFF. The complete variable domain, with remaining parts taken from reference TRBV7-6 and TRBJ2-1, reads GAGVSQSPRYKVTKRGQDVALRCDPISGHVSLYWYRQALGQGPEFLTYFNYEAQQDKSGLPNDRFSAERPEGSISTLTIQRTEQRDSAMYRCASSLGAGNNEQFFGPGTRLTVL.